These T cell receptor beta chains were read from a single sample in a study of blood T cell repertoires in COVID-19. Assay used: immunoSEQ multiplex PCR; TCRdb lists only in-frame clones, some missing. The sample shows around 50,000 clones, roughly 84% of them seen only once. Sequenced input: peripheral blood. These receptors were obtained from a man between 65 and 80 years old with acute or convalescent COVID-19. Each CDR3 is given with its conserved first and last residue. D genes are given only for firm matches. Size is stated for part of the rows, as once, few or many counts, or as a class when the clone is expanded.

TRBJ2-3,-,TRBV5-5,14,-,TGTGCCAGCAGCACGACTAGAAACACAGATACGCAGTATTTT,CASSTTRNTDTQYF
TRBJ1-2,-,TRBV4-3,17,TRBD1,TGCGCCAGCAGCACCGACAGGGGGCCAACCATCAGCTATGGCTACACCTTC,CASSTDRGPTISYGYTF
TRBJ2-4,-,TRBV11-2,16,TRBD1,TGTGCCAGCGGCAACGTCGGACAGGCGGCGAAAAACATTCAGTACTTC,CASGNVGQAAKNIQYF
TRBJ1-1,-,TRBV9,14,-,TGTGCCAGCAGCGTAGGACACCGGAACACTGAAGCTTTCTTT,CASSVGHRNTEAFF
TRBJ2-3,-,TRBV7-2,16,-,TGTGCCAGCAGCTTATCGAGCACCCCTGGCACAGATACGCAGTATTTT,CASSLSSTPGTDTQYF
TRBJ2-7,-,TRBV5-1,15,-,TGCGCCAGCAGCTTGAGTAGCGGCAGCTCCTACGAGCAGTACTTC,CASSLSSGSSYEQYF
TRBJ2-7,-,TRBV9,14,TRBD1,TGTGCCAGCAGCGAGACAGGGGCCTCCTACGAGCAGTACTTC,CASSETGASYEQYF
TRBJ1-2,-,TRBV6-2/TRBV6-3,14,-,TGTGCCAGCAGCGAACTAAGGGGTAGCTATGGCTACACCTTC,CASSELRGSYGYTF
TRBJ1-2,once,TRBV30,12,TRBD1,TGTGCCTGGAGCGGGACAGTTGGCGGCTACACCTTC,CAWSGTVGGYTF
TRBJ2-1,-,TRBV11-2,17,-,TGTGCCAGCAGCTTCGCTAGCGAGACGAGCCCCTACAATGAGCAGTTCTTC,CASSFASETSPYNEQFF
TRBJ2-2,-,TRBV5-1,15,-,TGCGCCAGCAGCTTGGGGGCGGGTGACACCGGGGAGCTGTTTTTT,CASSLGAGDTGELFF
TRBJ1-3,once,TRBV3-1/TRBV3-2,13,-,TGTGCCAGCAGCCAAGATGCGGCGGACACCATATATTTT,CASSQDAADTIYF
TRBJ2-7,few,TRBV24-1,15,-,TGTGCCACCAGTGATCGTAAGAAGAGTACCTACGAGCAGTACTTC,CATSDRKKSTYEQYF
TRBJ1-5,-,TRBV19,15,-,TGTGCCAGTAATCCCAGCCCAGGGAGCAATCAGCCCCAGCATTTT,CASNPSPGSNQPQHF
TRBJ2-1,-,TRBV6-2/TRBV6-3,15,TRBD2,TGTGCCAGCAGTTACGGGCTAGCGGGAGGGAATGAGCAGTTCTTC,CASSYGLAGGNEQFF
TRBJ2-2,-,TRBV7-3,14,-,TGTGCCAGCAGCCCCCCTTGGAACACCGGGGAGCTGTTTTTT,CASSPPWNTGELFF
TRBJ2-3,-,TRBV5-4,15,TRBD2,TGTGCCAGCAGCTCCGGCGGCGGGGGGCAAGATACGCAGTATTTT,CASSSGGGGQDTQYF
TRBJ1-2,few,TRBV7-6,16,-,TGTGCCAGCAGCCCGCTTAGTTTCGACAGAGACTATGGCTACACCTTC,CASSPLSFDRDYGYTF
TRBJ1-6,-,TRBV28,14,-,TGTGCCAGCAGGGCCCAGGGGTATAATTCACCCCTCCACTTT,CASRAQGYNSPLHF
TRBJ1-3,-,TRBV15,14,-,TGTGCCACCAGCAGAGATCCAGCTGGAAACACCATATATTTT,CATSRDPAGNTIYF
TRBJ1-2,-,TRBV6-1,13,-,TGTGCCAGCAGTGACGGAGCGGCCTATGGCTACACCTTC,CASSDGAAYGYTF